This TCR beta chain was captured in a study of blood T cell repertoires in COVID-19. Study information: Italy, Spain and the United States were the sources of the convalescent and acute COVID-19 samples. The analysed material was cDNA or gDNA that came from T cells, B-cell-depleted T cells, or PBMCs.

The method was immunoSEQ multiplex PCR; TCRdb's version includes in-frame clones alone and lacks a portion of them. The sample records about 160,000 clones, approximately 82% being singletons. This sequence was found in a man between 65 and 85 years old who had recovered from COVID-19. The sequenced material came from peripheral blood.

The CDR3 bases are TGTGCCAGCAGCGTTGGCAGGGGCTATGGCTACACCTTC. It translates to CASSVGRGYGYTF. This chain uses TRBV9 with TRBJ1-2, with a possible D match to TRBD1 (6 bases). With 2 bases removed from V and 4 bases from J, the gap between germline ends came to 9 bases. The CDR3 extends over 13 amino acids. Germline assignment: CDR1 SGDLS and CDR2 YYNGEE.